These T cell receptor beta chains were read from a single sample in a study of blood T cell repertoires in COVID-19. The table came from immunoSEQ multiplex PCR; TCRdb's copy has only in-frame clones and leaves some out. The table has 100,000 or so clones, 70% to 80% seen once. The sequencing sample was made of peripheral blood. These TCRs come from a man in his 70s with active or convalescent COVID-19. Each CDR3 is given with its conserved first and last residue. A D gene is named only where the DNA matches it firmly. Not all rows give a size; the values are once, few, many and, for expanded clones, a class.

V: TRBV28; J: TRBJ2-5; D: TRBD1; size: .; DNA: TGTGCCAGCAGTTATAGACAGGGTGTGGAGACCCAGTACTTC; CDR3: CASSYRQGVETQYF
V: TRBV12-5; J: TRBJ2-7; D: TRBD2; size: few; DNA: TGTGCTAGTGGTTTTTCCGGACTAGCCGAGCAGTACTTC; CDR3: CASGFSGLAEQYF
V: TRBV27; J: TRBJ1-4; D: TRBD1; size: .; DNA: TGTGCCAGCCTCAGGGGGCGAAATGAAAAACTGTTTTTT; CDR3: CASLRGRNEKLFF
V: TRBV27; J: TRBJ2-3; D: .; size: .; DNA: TGTGCCAGCAGTTTTTCCACGAGCGGTTCAGATACGCAGTATTTT; CDR3: CASSFSTSGSDTQYF
V: TRBV11-2; J: TRBJ1-2; D: TRBD1; size: .; DNA: TGTGCCAGCAGCTTGGACAGGATCTATGGCTACACCTTC; CDR3: CASSLDRIYGYTF
V: TRBV5-6; J: TRBJ1-6; D: TRBD1; size: .; DNA: TGTGCCAGCAGCTGGGGGACAGGGGAGAATTCACCCCTCCACTTT; CDR3: CASSWGTGENSPLHF
V: TRBV2; J: TRBJ1-1; D: .; size: .; DNA: TGTGCCAGCAGTGGGAGGCCGCGGAACACTGAAGCTTTCTTT; CDR3: CASSGRPRNTEAFF
V: TRBV3-1/TRBV3-2; J: TRBJ2-7; D: .; size: .; DNA: TGTGCCAGCAGCCAAGTCGCGGGATACGAGCAGTACTTC; CDR3: CASSQVAGYEQYF
V: TRBV29-1; J: TRBJ1-2; D: .; size: many; DNA: TGCAGCGTTCCTAAGGTCGGGGTGAGCGGCTACACCTTC; CDR3: CSVPKVGVSGYTF
V: TRBV6-5; J: TRBJ1-1; D: TRBD1; size: few; DNA: TGTGCCAGCCGACGACAGGGGTTGAACACTGAAGCTTTCTTT; CDR3: CASRRQGLNTEAFF
V: TRBV12-3/TRBV12-4; J: TRBJ2-7; D: .; size: .; DNA: TGTGCCAGCAGTTATGGAGGTGACGAGCAGTACTTC; CDR3: CASSYGGDEQYF
V: TRBV5-6; J: TRBJ1-2; D: TRBD1; size: .; DNA: TGTGCCAGCACCGGGGACAGGGATTCGGGAGGCACCTTC; CDR3: CASTGDRDSGGTF
V: TRBV18; J: TRBJ2-2; D: TRBD2; size: .; DNA: TGTGCCAGCTCACCTAGAGCGGGAGACGCCGGGGAGCTGTTTTTT; CDR3: CASSPRAGDAGELFF
V: TRBV7-2; J: TRBJ1-3; D: .; size: .; DNA: TGTGCCAGCAGCCCAGGAAGACGCTCTGGAAACACCATATATTTT; CDR3: CASSPGRRSGNTIYF
V: TRBV27; J: TRBJ2-4; D: TRBD1; size: .; DNA: TGTGCCAGCAGTTCCTTTCAGGGGGCATCGGCCAAAAACATTCAGTACTTC; CDR3: CASSSFQGASAKNIQYF
V: TRBV3-1/TRBV3-2; J: TRBJ2-5; D: .; size: .; DNA: TGTGCCAGCAGCCACTGGGGGCAACGGGAGACCCAGTACTTC; CDR3: CASSHWGQRETQYF
V: TRBV11-1; J: TRBJ1-1; D: .; size: .; DNA: TGTGCCAGCAGCTTAAGGGGTAAAAATGAAGCTTTCTTT; CDR3: CASSLRGKNEAFF
V: TRBV30; J: TRBJ1-6; D: TRBD1; size: .; DNA: TGTGCCTGGACCGAACCCGGACAGGTAGGTGGTAATTCACCCCTCCACTTT; CDR3: CAWTEPGQVGGNSPLHF
V: TRBV7-8; J: TRBJ2-3; D: TRBD2; size: .; DNA: TGTGCCAGCAGCCCGCGGGGGAGGACAGATACGCAGTATTTT; CDR3: CASSPRGRTDTQYF
V: TRBV7-3; J: TRBJ2-6; D: TRBD1; size: .; DNA: TGTGCCAGCAGCTTAACTCCCGCCGACAGGGGGTATACTGGGGCCAACGTCCTGACTTTC; CDR3: CASSLTPADRGYTGANVLTF
V: TRBV3-1/TRBV3-2; J: TRBJ1-5; D: .; size: .; DNA: TGTGCCAGCAGCCAATTTCAGGGTAAGCCCCAGCATTTT; CDR3: CASSQFQGKPQHF
V: TRBV6-5; J: TRBJ1-2; D: TRBD1; size: .; DNA: TGTGCCAGCAGCCCAGGGGGGTGGGATGGCTACACCTTC; CDR3: CASSPGGWDGYTF
V: TRBV2; J: TRBJ2-3; D: TRBD2; size: .; DNA: TGTGCCAGCAGTCCCCGGACTAGCGGGGGGTCAGATACGCAGTATTTT; CDR3: CASSPRTSGGSDTQYF
V: TRBV4-2; J: TRBJ1-1; D: .; size: few; DNA: TGTGCCAGCAGCCAAGAGAATGGGGGAGGCACTGAAGCTTTCTTT; CDR3: CASSQENGGGTEAFF
V: TRBV5-1; J: TRBJ2-7; D: TRBD1; size: .; DNA: TGCGCCAGCAGCTTGGGACAGGGGAATACCTACGAGCAGTACTTC; CDR3: CASSLGQGNTYEQYF
V: TRBV10-2; J: TRBJ2-1; D: TRBD2; size: .; DNA: TGCGCCAGCAGTGAGCCGGGACTACGCTCCTACAATGAGCAGTTCTTC; CDR3: CASSEPGLRSYNEQFF